Listed below are T cell receptor beta chains from one sample, sequenced in a study of T cell responses to AZD1222 COVID-19 vaccine. Method: immunoSEQ multiplex PCR; TCRdb's copy keeps in-frame clones and lacks some. The sample holds about 150,000 clones, 92% seen once. The sequencing used peripheral blood, collected 28 days after the second AZD1222 dose. These receptors came from an adult who received the AZD1222 COVID-19 vaccine. Each CDR3 is given with its conserved first and last residue. D genes are given only for firm matches. Where a row states a size, it is once, few, many or the class of an expanded clone; other rows omit it.

clone_size	v_call	j_call	d_call	cdr3_nt	cdr3_aa
once	TRBV9	TRBJ2-7	.	TGTGCCAGCAGCGGGTCGGGGGGCGTTTCCTACGAGCAGTACTTC	CASSGSGGVSYEQYF
once	TRBV30	TRBJ2-3	.	TGTGCCTGGAGTGGAGGGTTGGATACGCAGTATTTT	CAWSGGLDTQYF
.	TRBV28	TRBJ2-1	.	TGTGCCAGCAGCCGTTTTAGCTCCTACAATGAGCAGTTCTTC	CASSRFSSYNEQFF
.	TRBV6-5	TRBJ2-7	.	TGTGCCAGCAGTTACGAGGCAGGGTGGAGCTACGAGCAGTACTTC	CASSYEAGWSYEQYF
.	TRBV18	TRBJ1-2	TRBD1	TGTGCCAGCTCGCCTACCGGGACAGGGGGCGCGGGCTATGGCTACACCTTC	CASSPTGTGGAGYGYTF
.	TRBV7-8	TRBJ2-2	.	TGTGCCAGCAGCTTAGCCCCGGTCCCCACTAGTACCGGGGAGCTGTTTTTT	CASSLAPVPTSTGELFF
.	TRBV28	TRBJ2-7	TRBD1	TGTGCCAGCAGTTTCTCCGGGACAGGCTCCTACGAGCAGTACTTC	CASSFSGTGSYEQYF
.	TRBV9	TRBJ2-3	TRBD2	TGTGCCAGCAGCGTAGCGGCGGGAGGCACAGATACGCAGTATTTT	CASSVAAGGTDTQYF
.	TRBV5-6	TRBJ2-2	TRBD1	TGTGCCAGCAGTCCGGGACAGCTCTACACCGGGGAGCTGTTTTTT	CASSPGQLYTGELFF
.	TRBV4-3	TRBJ2-1	TRBD2	TGCGCCAGCAGCCAAGGCGGGAGACCCCCCACTGAGCAGTTCTTC	CASSQGGRPPTEQFF
.	TRBV7-9	TRBJ2-3	TRBD2	TGTGCCAGCAGCTTACTAGGCGGGAGGAGAAATACGCAGTATTTT	CASSLLGGRRNTQYF
.	TRBV7-9	TRBJ1-6	.	TGTGCCAGCAGCCCAGGGAGTTCTCGGAATTCACCCCTCCACTTT	CASSPGSSRNSPLHF
.	TRBV19	TRBJ1-1	.	TGTGCCAGTAGTACCCGTGGCCGGGCGAACACTGAAGCTTTCTTT	CASSTRGRANTEAFF
few	TRBV18	TRBJ1-5	TRBD1	TGTGCCAGCTCACTTGGGACAGACAATCAGCCCCAGCATTTT	CASSLGTDNQPQHF
.	TRBV27	TRBJ1-3	TRBD1	TGTGCCAGCAGATCGACAGGGAGCTCTGGAAACACCATATATTTT	CASRSTGSSGNTIYF
.	TRBV24-1	TRBJ1-5	TRBD1	TGTGCCACCAGTAGCGGGACAGGGGTGAATCAGCCCCAGCATTTT	CATSSGTGVNQPQHF
few	TRBV4-3	TRBJ2-1	TRBD1	TGCGCCAGCAGCCGTTCGGGACAGGGGGGCAATGAGCAGTTCTTC	CASSRSGQGGNEQFF
.	TRBV7-2	TRBJ2-5	TRBD2	TGTGCCAGCAGCTCTCCCCTTGGAGCGGGAGGTCAAGAGACCCAGTACTTC	CASSSPLGAGGQETQYF
.	TRBV27	TRBJ2-2	TRBD1	TGTGCCAGCAGCCCGGGACAGGGGGCGACCGGGGAGCTGTTTTTT	CASSPGQGATGELFF
.	TRBV6-5	TRBJ1-5	.	TGTGCCAGCAGCCCGGGTAAGGGGAGATGGCCCCAGCATTTT	CASSPGKGRWPQHF
once	TRBV3-1/TRBV3-2	TRBJ2-2	.	TGTGCCAGCAGCAAGGACACCGGGGAGCTGTTTTTT	CASSKDTGELFF
.	TRBV28	TRBJ1-1	.	TGTGCCAGCAGTGAGCTTCTAGAAGGGACTGAAGCTTTCTTT	CASSELLEGTEAFF
.	TRBV7-2	TRBJ2-4	.	TGTGCCAGCATCCCAGCGGGAGCCAAAAACATTCAGTACTTC	CASIPAGAKNIQYF
.	TRBV7-8	TRBJ2-1	.	TGTGCCAGCAGCCGGTTCGGGACAACATACAATGAGCAGTTCTTC	CASSRFGTTYNEQFF
.	TRBV18	TRBJ1-1	.	TGTGCCAGCTCACCATTAGTGTGGGATGCGAACACTGAAGCTTTCTTT	CASSPLVWDANTEAFF
.	TRBV20-1	TRBJ2-5	TRBD2	TGCAGTGCTAGTGGGGCTAGCGGGAGAAAAGAGACCCAGTACTTC	CSASGASGRKETQYF
.	TRBV3-1/TRBV3-2	TRBJ1-4	.	TGTGCCAGCAGCCAGGGGGCTTTGAGGGAAAAACTGTTTTTT	CASSQGALREKLFF
.	TRBV20-1	TRBJ2-1	.	TGCAGTGCTAAATGGGGCAATGAGCAGTTCTTC	CSAKWGNEQFF
.	TRBV12-3/TRBV12-4	TRBJ2-7	.	TGTGCCAGCAGTCCCGAGGGCTACGAGCAGTACTTC	CASSPEGYEQYF
.	TRBV28	TRBJ1-4	TRBD1	TGTGCCAGCAGTTTCGGAGGACAGGGGAATGAAAAACTGTTTTTT	CASSFGGQGNEKLFF
.	TRBV15	TRBJ2-7	.	TGTGCCACCAGCAGAGATCCCGCCGGGGTCTACGAGCAGTACTTC	CATSRDPAGVYEQYF
.	TRBV5-1	TRBJ1-1	TRBD1	TGCGCCAGCAGCTTGGCAGGGGGCAACACTGAAGCTTTCTTT	CASSLAGGNTEAFF
.	TRBV6-5	TRBJ1-1	.	TGTGCCAGCAGTTACTCGAAACAGGTTGGGACTGAAGCTTTCTTT	CASSYSKQVGTEAFF
.	TRBV5-6	TRBJ2-7	.	TGTGCCAGCAGCTTAAGCAGGGGCAGTCCCTACGAGCAGTACTTC	CASSLSRGSPYEQYF
.	TRBV6-5	TRBJ1-2	.	TGTGCCAGCAGATTTACAGGGAACTATGGCTACACCTTC	CASRFTGNYGYTF
.	TRBV24-1	TRBJ2-2	.	TGTGCCACCAGTGATTGGAGGAGGGCCGAAACGAAGGAGCTGTTTTTT	CATSDWRRAETKELFF
.	TRBV13	TRBJ1-1	.	TGTGCCAGCAGCACCGTTGACGGGAGCCGAACTGAAGCTTTCTTT	CASSTVDGSRTEAFF
.	TRBV19	TRBJ1-1	TRBD1	TGTGCCAGTAGTATTGGCCGGGGTCAGGGGGCGAACACTGAAGCTTTCTTT	CASSIGRGQGANTEAFF
.	TRBV19	TRBJ2-1	.	TGTGCCAGTAGTCCGCAGCTACGCTCCTACAATGAGCAGTTCTTC	CASSPQLRSYNEQFF
.	TRBV7-2	TRBJ2-1	TRBD2	TGTGCCAGCAGCTTAGGGGGGACTAGCCCCAATGAGCAGTTCTTC	CASSLGGTSPNEQFF
few	TRBV30	TRBJ1-1	TRBD1	TGTGCCTGGACGACAGGGACCACTGAAGCTTTCTTT	CAWTTGTTEAFF
.	TRBV7-9	TRBJ2-7	TRBD1	TGTGCCAGCAGCCAACAGGGGAGTAGGACCTACGAGCAGTACTTC	CASSQQGSRTYEQYF
.	TRBV5-5	TRBJ2-3	TRBD2	TGTGCCAGCAGGGTGTTCCTAGCGGGAGAATCCACAGATACGCAGTATTTT	CASRVFLAGESTDTQYF
.	TRBV7-9	TRBJ1-5	.	TGTGCCAGCACCGGGGATTTGAGCAATCAGCCCCAGCATTTT	CASTGDLSNQPQHF
.	TRBV7-2	TRBJ1-2	.	TGTGCCAGCAGCTCGAGGGGGGACTATGGCTACACCTTC	CASSSRGDYGYTF
.	TRBV5-1	TRBJ1-1	.	TGCGCCAGCAGTGGTCAGATGAACACTGAAGCTTTCTTT	CASSGQMNTEAFF
.	TRBV5-5	TRBJ2-2	TRBD1	TGTGCCAGCAGCTTATTGGACAGGGGATATGACGGGGAGCTGTTTTTT	CASSLLDRGYDGELFF
once	TRBV30	TRBJ2-5	.	TGTGCCTGGAGAGAACAGCAAGAGACCCAGTACTTC	CAWREQQETQYF
.	TRBV15	TRBJ2-7	TRBD2	TGTGCCACCAGCAGAGAGTGGACTAGCGGGAGTTACGAGCAGTACTTC	CATSREWTSGSYEQYF
.	TRBV30	TRBJ1-6	.	TGTGCCTGGAGCGCCGGGACCAGCAATTCACCCCTCCACTTT	CAWSAGTSNSPLHF